This is a list of T cell receptor beta chains from one sample in a study of cytomegalovirus exposure and HLA in healthy donors. TCRdb's table, derived via immunoSEQ multiplex PCR, lists solely in-frame clones and lacks some. The profile shows about 200,000 clones, 65% to 80% of them singletons. The material sequenced was PBMCs. Receptors originate from a young woman in good health and CMV-seropositive. Each CDR3 is given with its conserved first and last residue.

v_call	j_call	cdr3_aa
TRBV19	TRBJ2-3	CASSMREGLPDTQYF
TRBV7-9	TRBJ2-7	CASSRRTGAYEQYF
TRBV2	TRBJ2-7	CASSVGGGEQYF
TRBV2	TRBJ1-1	CASSEAQKAFF
TRBV27	TRBJ2-7	CASSLSTGFAYEQYF
TRBV6-5	NA	CASSYQTAGYPAEQYF
TRBV4-1	TRBJ2-2	CASSGAGGQNTGELFF
TRBV6-5	TRBJ2-1	CASSYASSYNEQFF
TRBV27	TRBJ2-5	CASSLLGADQETQYF
TRBV7-9	TRBJ1-2	CASSSNTQGFNGYTF
TRBV19	TRBJ1-2	CASSSGDRGNFGYTF
TRBV4-1	TRBJ2-7	CASSQDPLGGRGAGEQYF
TRBV5-6	TRBJ1-2	CASSLWDRANYGYTF
TRBV4-1	TRBJ2-3	CASSLVKGGDTQYF
TRBV19	TRBJ2-1	CASGIDSSYNEQFF
TRBV7-2	TRBJ2-3	CASTPERGNTDTQYF
TRBV10-3	TRBJ2-2	CAIRPGQENTGELFF
TRBV5-4	TRBJ2-7	CASSFTSGAPYEQYF
TRBV9	TRBJ1-4	CASSVESGRDEKLFF
TRBV2	TRBJ2-5	CASSEKDRAQETQYF
TRBV27	TRBJ2-4	CASSLNREAKNIQYF
TRBV4-3	TRBJ2-7	CASSPSRDRGHYEQYF
TRBV6-5	TRBJ2-1	CASSYGSGTYNEQFF
TRBV5-1	TRBJ1-2	CASSRGGNDYGYTF
TRBV6-1	TRBJ1-1	CASSEEQGTLMNTEAFF
TRBV21-1	TRBJ2-7	CASSKDRDKTSYEQYF
TRBV7-9	TRBJ2-7	CASSLSSEQYF
TRBV11-2	TRBJ2-7	CASSLAVISSYEQYF
TRBV2	TRBJ2-5	CASSEEPEGTQYF
TRBV4-1	TRBJ2-3	CASSHSIGVLSTDTQYF
TRBV4-1	TRBJ2-6	CASKDMSGANVLTF
TRBV19	TRBJ2-7	CASRKAGVGEQYF
TRBV10-3	TRBJ1-2	CAIRDRDTKGYTF
TRBV2	TRBJ1-4	CASRDRLEKLFF
TRBV7-2	TRBJ2-3	CASSFSSGRAPDTQYF
TRBV10-2	TRBJ2-3	CASSGLGTGGTDTQYF
TRBV5-1	TRBJ2-2	CASSPGDREIWELFF
TRBV7-6	TRBJ2-6	CASSPRTVGANVLTF
TRBV7-8	TRBJ1-2	CASSLARHRDHGYTF
TRBV19	TRBJ2-2	CASSLFGGTGELFF
TRBV28	TRBJ2-5	CASKTGGGQETQYF
TRBV6-5	TRBJ1-1	CASSYPTQGYEAFF